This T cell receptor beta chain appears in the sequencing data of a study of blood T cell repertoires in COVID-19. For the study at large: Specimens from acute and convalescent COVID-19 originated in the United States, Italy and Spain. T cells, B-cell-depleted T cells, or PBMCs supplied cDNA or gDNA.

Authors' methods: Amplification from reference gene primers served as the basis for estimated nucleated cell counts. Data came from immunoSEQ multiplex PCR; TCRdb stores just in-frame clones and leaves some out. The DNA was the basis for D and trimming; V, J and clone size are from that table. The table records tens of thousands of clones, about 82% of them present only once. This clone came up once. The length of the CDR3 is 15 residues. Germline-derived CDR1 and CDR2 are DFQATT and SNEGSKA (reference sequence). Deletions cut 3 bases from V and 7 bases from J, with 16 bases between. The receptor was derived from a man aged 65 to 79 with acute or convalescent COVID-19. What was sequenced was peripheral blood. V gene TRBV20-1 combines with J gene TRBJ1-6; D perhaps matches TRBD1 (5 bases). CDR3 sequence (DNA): TGCAGTGCTAGTTCTCGGGGCGCGGGAAATTCACCCCTCCACTTT. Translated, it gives CSASSRGAGNSPLHF.